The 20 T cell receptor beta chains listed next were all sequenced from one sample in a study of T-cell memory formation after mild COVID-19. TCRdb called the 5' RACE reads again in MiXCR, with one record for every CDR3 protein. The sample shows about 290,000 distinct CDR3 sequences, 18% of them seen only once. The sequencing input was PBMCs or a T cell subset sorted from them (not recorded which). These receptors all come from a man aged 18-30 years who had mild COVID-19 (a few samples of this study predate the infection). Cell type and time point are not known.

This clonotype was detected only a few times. The CDR3 nucleotides are TGTGCCAGCAGCTTGAGACGGAGCGACAATGAGCAGTTCTTC. It codes for CASSLRRSDNEQFF. This sequence joins TRBV7-3 and TRBJ2-1; D gene uncertain. The V end lost 3 bases, the J end lost 5 bases, and 11 bases lay between the germline ends. The CDR3 covers 14 residues. From germline, CDR1 is SGHTA and CDR2 FQGTGA. Full variable domain (remainder filled in from reference TRBV7-3 and TRBJ2-1): GAGVSQTPSNKVTEKGKYVELRCDPISGHTALYWYRQSLGQGPEFLIYFQGTGAADDSGLPNDRFFAVRPEGSVSTLKIQRTERGDSAVYLCASSLRRSDNEQFFGPGTRLTVL.

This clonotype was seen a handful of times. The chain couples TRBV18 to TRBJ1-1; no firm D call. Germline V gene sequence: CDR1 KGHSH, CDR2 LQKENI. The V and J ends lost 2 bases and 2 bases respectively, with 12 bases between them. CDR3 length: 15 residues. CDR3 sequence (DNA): TGTGCCAGCTCACCAAATGAGATGCAAAACACTGAAGCTTTCTTT. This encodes CASSPNEMQNTEAFF. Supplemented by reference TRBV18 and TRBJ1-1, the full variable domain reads NAGVMQNPRHLVRRRGQEARLRCSPMKGHSHVYWYRQLPEEGLKFMVYLQKENIIDESGMPKERFSAEFPKEGPSILRIQQVVRGDSAAYFCASSPNEMQNTEAFFGQGTRLTVV.

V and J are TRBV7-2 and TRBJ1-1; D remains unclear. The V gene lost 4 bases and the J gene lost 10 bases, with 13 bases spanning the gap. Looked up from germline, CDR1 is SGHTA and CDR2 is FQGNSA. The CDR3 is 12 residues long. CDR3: CASSWGGPGAFF. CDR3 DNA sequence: TGTGCCAGCAGCTGGGGTGGACCCGGAGCTTTCTTT. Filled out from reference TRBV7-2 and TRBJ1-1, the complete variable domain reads GAGVSQSPSNKVTEKGKDVELRCDPISGHTALYWYRQSLGQGLEFLIYFQGNSAPDKSGLPSDRFSAERTGGSVSTLTIQRTQQEDSAVYLCASSWGGPGAFFGQGTRLTVV.

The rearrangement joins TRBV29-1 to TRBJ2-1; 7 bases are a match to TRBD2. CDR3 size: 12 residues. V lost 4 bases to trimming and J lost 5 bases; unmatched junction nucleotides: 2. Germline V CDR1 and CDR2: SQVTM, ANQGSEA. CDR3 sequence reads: CSVAAGDNEQFF. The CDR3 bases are TGCAGCGTTGCGGCGGGGGACAATGAGCAGTTCTTC.

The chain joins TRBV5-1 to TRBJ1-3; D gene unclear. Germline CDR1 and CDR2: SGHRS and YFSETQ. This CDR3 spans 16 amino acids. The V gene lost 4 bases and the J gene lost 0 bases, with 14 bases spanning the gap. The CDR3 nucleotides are TGCGCCAGCAGCCGAACTACACAGAGCTCTGGAAACACCATATATTTT. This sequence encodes CASSRTTQSSGNTIYF.

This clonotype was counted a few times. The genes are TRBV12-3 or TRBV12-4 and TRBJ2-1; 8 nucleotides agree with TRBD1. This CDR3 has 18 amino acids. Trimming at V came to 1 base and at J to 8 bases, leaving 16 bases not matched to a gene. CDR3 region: CASSLGARGQLAGHEQFF. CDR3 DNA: TGTGCCAGCAGTTTAGGGGCCAGGGGGCAGCTTGCTGGCCATGAGCAGTTCTTC.

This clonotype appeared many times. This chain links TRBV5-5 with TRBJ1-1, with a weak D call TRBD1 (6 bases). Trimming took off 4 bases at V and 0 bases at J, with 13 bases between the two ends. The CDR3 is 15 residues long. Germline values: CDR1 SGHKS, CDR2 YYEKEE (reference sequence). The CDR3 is CASSKEQGVNTEAFF. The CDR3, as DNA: TGTGCCAGCAGCAAGGAACAGGGCGTGAACACTGAAGCTTTCTTT.

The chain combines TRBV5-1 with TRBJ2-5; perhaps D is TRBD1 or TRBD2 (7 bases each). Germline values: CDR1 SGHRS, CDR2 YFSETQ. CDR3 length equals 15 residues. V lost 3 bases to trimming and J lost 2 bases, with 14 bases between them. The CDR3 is CASSSHRGGQETQYF. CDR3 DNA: TGCGCCAGCAGCTCCCACAGGGGAGGGCAAGAGACCCAGTACTTC.

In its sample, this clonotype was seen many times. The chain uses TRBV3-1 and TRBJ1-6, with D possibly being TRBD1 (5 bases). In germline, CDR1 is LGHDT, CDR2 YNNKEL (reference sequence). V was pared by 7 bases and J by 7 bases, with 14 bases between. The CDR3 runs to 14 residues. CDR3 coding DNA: TGTGCCAGCACCCCGGGACGGGGGAATTCACCCCTCCACTTT. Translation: CASTPGRGNSPLHF.

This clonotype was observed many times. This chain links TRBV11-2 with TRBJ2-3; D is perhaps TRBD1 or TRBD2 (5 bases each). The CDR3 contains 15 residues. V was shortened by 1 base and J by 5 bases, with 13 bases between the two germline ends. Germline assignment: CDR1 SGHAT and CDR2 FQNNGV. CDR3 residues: CASSLGLGGRDTQYF. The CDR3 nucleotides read TGTGCCAGCAGCTTAGGTCTTGGGGGACGAGATACGCAGTATTTT.

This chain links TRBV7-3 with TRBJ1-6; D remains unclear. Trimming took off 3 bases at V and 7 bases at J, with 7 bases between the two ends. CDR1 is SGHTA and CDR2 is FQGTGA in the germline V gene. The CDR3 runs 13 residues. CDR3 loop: CASSFMPNSPLHF. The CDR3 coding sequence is TGTGCCAGCAGCTTTATGCCGAATTCACCCCTCCACTTT.

DNA of the CDR3: TGCAGTGCTAGAGATGGGACTAGCGGGACCTACGAGCAGTACTTC. Its translation: CSARDGTSGTYEQYF. The chain uses TRBV20-1 and TRBJ2-7, with 13 bases lining up with TRBD2. This CDR3 is built from 15 residues. With V trimmed by 0 bases and J by 2 bases, 1 base remained unmatched. Germline loops: CDR1 DFQATT, CDR2 SNEGSKA (reference sequence).

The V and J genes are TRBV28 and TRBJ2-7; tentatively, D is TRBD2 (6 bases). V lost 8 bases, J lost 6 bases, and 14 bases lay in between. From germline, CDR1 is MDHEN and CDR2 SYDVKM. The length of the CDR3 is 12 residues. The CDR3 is CASRMGGSEQYV. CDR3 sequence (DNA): TGTGCCAGCCGAATGGGGGGATCCGAGCAGTACGTC.

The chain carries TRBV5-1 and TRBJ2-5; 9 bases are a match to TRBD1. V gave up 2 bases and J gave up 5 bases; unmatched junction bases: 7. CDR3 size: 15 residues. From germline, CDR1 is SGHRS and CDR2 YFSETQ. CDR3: CASSLVTGGSETQYF. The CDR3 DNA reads TGCGCCAGCAGCTTAGTAACAGGGGGCTCGGAGACCCAGTACTTC.

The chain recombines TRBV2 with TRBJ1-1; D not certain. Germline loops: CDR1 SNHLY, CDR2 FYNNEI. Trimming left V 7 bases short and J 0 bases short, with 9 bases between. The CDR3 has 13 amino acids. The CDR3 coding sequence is TGTGCCAGCACGGTTATTATGAACACTGAAGCTTTCTTT. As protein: CASTVIMNTEAFF.

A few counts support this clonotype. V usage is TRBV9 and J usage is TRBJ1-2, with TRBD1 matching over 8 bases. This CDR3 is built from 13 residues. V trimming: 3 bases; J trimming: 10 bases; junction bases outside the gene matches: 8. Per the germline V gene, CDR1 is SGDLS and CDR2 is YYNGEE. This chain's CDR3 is CASSGGRGLHYTF. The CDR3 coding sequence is TGTGCCAGCAGCGGCGGCAGGGGGCTTCACTACACCTTC.

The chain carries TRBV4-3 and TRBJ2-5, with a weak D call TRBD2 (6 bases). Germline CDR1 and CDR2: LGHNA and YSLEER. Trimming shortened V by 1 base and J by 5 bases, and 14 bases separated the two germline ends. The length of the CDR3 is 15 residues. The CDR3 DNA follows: TGCGCCAGCAGCCAAGGACATAGCGGTGCGGAGACCCAGTACTTC. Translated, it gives CASSQGHSGAETQYF.

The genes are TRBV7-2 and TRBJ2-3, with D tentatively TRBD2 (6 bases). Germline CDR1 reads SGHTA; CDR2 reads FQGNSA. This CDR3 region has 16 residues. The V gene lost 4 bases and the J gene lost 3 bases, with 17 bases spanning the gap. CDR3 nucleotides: TGTGCCAGCAGCTCTTATAGTCGGGGGAAGACAGATACGCAGTATTTT. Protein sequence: CASSSYSRGKTDTQYF.

The DNA of the CDR3 is TGTGCCAGCAGCGTAGTAGGGGGGTCAGATACGCAGTATTTT. Translating it yields CASSVVGGSDTQYF. The rearrangement joins TRBV9 to TRBJ2-3, with D possibly called TRBD1 or TRBD2 (6 bases each). Trimming took off 0 bases at V and 4 bases at J, with 9 bases between the two ends. The CDR3 spans 14 residues. Germline CDR1 SGDLS, CDR2 YYNGEE.

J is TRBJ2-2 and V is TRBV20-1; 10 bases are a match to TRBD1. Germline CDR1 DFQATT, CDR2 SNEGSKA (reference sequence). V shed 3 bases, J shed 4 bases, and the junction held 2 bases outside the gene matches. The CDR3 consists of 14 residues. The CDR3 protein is CSARTGGSTGELFF. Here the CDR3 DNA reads TGCAGTGCTAGGACAGGGGGCAGCACCGGGGAGCTGTTTTTT.